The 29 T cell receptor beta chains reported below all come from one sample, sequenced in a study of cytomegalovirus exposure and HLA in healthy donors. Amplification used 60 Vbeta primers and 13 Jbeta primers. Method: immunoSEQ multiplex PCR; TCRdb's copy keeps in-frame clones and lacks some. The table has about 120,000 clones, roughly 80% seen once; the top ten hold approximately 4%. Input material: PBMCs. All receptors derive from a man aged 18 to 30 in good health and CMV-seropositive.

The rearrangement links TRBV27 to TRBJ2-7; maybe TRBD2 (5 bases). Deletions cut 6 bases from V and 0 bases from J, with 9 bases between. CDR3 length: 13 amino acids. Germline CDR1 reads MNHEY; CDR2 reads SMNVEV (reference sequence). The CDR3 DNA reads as TGTGCCAGCAGGGCGGGTAGCTCCTACGAGCAGTACTTC. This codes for CASRAGSSYEQYF.

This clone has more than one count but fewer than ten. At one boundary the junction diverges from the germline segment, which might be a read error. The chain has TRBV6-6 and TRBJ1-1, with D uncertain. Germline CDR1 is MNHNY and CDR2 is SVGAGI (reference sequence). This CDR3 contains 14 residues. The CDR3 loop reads CASSHSGGNTEAFF. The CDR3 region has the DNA TGTGCCAGCAGTCACTCGGGAGGGAACACTGAAGCTTTCTTT.

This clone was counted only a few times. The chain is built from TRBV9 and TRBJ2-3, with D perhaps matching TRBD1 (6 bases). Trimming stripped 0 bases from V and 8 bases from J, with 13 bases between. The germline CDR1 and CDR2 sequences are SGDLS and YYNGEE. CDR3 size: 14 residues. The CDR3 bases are TGTGCCAGCAGCGTAGCAGCCACAGGGCTTACGCAGTATTTT. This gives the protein CASSVAATGLTQYF.

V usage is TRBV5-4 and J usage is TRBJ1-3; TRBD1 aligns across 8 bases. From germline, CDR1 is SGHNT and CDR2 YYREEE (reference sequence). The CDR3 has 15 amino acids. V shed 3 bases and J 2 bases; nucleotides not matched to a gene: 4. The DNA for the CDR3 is TGTGCCAGCAGCTCGGACAGGGATACTGGAAACACCATATATTTT. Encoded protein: CASSSDRDTGNTIYF.

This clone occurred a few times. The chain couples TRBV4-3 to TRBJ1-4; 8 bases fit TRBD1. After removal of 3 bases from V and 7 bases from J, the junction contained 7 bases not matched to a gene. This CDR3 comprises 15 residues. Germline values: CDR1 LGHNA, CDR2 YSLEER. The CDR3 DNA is TGCGCCAGCAGCCACCCGACAGGGGCAGGTGAAAAACTGTTTTTT. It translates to CASSHPTGAGEKLFF.

This CDR3 reads CASSTSREQYF. CDR3 nucleotides: TGTGCCAGCAGCACGAGCCGGGAGCAGTACTTC. The chain joins TRBV11-2 to TRBJ2-7; D remains ambiguous. The germline gives CDR1 SGHAT, CDR2 FQNNGV. The CDR3 consists of 11 residues. Trimming took off 5 bases at V and 7 bases at J, with 9 bases between the two ends. Looking up the rest from reference TRBV11-2 and TRBJ2-7 gives the full variable domain: EAGVAQSPRYKIIEKRQSVAFWCNPISGHATLYWYQQILGQGPKLLIQFQNNGVVDDSQLPKDRFSAERLKGVDSTLKIQPAKLEDSAVYLCASSTSREQYFGPGTRLTVT.

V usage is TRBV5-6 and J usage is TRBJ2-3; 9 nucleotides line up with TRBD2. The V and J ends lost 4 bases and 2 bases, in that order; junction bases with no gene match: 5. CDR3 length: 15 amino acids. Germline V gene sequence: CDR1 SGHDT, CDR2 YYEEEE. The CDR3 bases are TGTGCCAGCAGCCCAGGACTAGCGAACACAGATACGCAGTATTTT. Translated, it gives CASSPGLANTDTQYF.

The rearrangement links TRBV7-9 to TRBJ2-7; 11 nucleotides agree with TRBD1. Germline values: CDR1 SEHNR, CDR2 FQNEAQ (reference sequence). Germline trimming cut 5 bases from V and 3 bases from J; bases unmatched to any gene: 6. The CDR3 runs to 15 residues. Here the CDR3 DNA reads TGTGCCAGCAGCCCGGGACAGGGGGAAGTCTACGAGCAGTACTTC. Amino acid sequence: CASSPGQGEVYEQYF.

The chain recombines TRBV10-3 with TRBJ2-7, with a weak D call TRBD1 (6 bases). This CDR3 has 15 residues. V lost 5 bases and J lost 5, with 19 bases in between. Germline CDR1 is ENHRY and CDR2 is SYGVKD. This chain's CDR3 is CAISNLLRGSDEQYF. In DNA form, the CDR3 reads TGTGCCATCAGTAACCTACTCAGGGGTTCGGACGAGCAGTACTTC.

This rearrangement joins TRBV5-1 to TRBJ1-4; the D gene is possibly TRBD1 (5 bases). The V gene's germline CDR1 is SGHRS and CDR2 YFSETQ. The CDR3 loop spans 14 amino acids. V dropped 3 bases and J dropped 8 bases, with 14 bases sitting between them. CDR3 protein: CASSSGGSGEKLFF. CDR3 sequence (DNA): TGCGCCAGCAGCTCCGGGGGTTCAGGGGAAAAACTGTTTTTT.

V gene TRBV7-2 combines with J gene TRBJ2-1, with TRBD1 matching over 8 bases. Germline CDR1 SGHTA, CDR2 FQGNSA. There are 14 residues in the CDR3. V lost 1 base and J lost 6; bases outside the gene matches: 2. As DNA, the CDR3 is TGTGCCAGCAGCTTAGGGACAGGGTCCAATGAGCAGTTCTTC. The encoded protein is CASSLGTGSNEQFF. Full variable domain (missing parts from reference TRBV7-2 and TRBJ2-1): GAGVSQSPSNKVTEKGKDVELRCDPISGHTALYWYRQSLGQGLEFLIYFQGNSAPDKSGLPSDRFSAERTGGSVSTLTIQRTQQEDSAVYLCASSLGTGSNEQFFGPGTRLTVL.

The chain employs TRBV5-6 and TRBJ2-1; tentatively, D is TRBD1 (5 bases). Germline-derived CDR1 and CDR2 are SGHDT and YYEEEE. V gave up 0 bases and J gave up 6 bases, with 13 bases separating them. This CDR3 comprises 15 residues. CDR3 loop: CASSLDTGWGNEQFF. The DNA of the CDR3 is TGTGCCAGCAGCTTGGATACAGGCTGGGGCAATGAGCAGTTCTTC.

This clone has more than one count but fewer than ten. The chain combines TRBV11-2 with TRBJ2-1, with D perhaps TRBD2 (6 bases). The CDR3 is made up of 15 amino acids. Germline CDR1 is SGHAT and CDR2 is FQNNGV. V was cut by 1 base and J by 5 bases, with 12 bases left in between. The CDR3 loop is CASSLVADRNNEQFF. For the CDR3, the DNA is TGTGCCAGCAGCTTAGTAGCGGATAGAAACAATGAGCAGTTCTTC.

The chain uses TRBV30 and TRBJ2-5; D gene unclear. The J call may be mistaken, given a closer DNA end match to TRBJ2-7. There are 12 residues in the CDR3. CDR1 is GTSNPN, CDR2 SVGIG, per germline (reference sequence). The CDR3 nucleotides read TGTGCCTGGAGTGCCTTAGCAAACGAGCAGTACTTC. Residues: CAWSALANEQYF.

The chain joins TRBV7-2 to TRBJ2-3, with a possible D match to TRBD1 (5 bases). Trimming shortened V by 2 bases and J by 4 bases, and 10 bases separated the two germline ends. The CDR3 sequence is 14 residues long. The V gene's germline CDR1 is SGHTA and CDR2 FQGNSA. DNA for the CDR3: TGTGCCAGCAGCTTATATCCAGGGTCAGATACGCAGTATTTT. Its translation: CASSLYPGSDTQYF.

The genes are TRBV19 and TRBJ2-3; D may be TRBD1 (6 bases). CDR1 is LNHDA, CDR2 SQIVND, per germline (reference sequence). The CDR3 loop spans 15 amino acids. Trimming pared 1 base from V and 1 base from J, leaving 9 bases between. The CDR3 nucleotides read TGTGCCAGTAGTATAGGAGCAGGGGGCACAGATACGCAGTATTTT. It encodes CASSIGAGGTDTQYF.

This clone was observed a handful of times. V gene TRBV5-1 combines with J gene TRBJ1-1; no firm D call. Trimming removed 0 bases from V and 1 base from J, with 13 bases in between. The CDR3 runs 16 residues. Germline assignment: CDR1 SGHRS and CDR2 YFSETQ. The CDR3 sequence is CASSLGGGVENTEAFF. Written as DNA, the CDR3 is TGCGCCAGCAGCTTGGGGGGAGGCGTCGAGAACACTGAAGCTTTCTTT. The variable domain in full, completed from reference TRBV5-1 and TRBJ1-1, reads KAGVTQTPRYLIKTRGQQVTLSCSPISGHRSVSWYQQTPGQGLQFLFEYFSETQRNKGNFPGRFSGRQFSNSRSEMNVSTLELGDSALYLCASSLGGGVENTEAFFGQGTRLTVV.

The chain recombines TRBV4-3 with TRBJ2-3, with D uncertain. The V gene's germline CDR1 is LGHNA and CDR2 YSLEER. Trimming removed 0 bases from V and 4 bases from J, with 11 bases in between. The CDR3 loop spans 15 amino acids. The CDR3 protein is CASSQDTFRADTQYF. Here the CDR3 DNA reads TGCGCCAGCAGCCAAGATACTTTCCGCGCAGATACGCAGTATTTT.

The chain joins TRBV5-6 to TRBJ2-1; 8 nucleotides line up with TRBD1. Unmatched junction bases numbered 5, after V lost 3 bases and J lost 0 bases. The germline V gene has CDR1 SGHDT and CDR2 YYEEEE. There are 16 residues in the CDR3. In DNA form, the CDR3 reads TGTGCCAGCAGCTACGGGACAGGCGACTCCTACAATGAGCAGTTCTTC. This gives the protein CASSYGTGDSYNEQFF. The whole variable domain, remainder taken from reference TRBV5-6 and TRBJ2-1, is DAGVTQSPTHLIKTRGQQVTLRCSPKSGHDTVSWYQQALGQGPQFIFQYYEEEERQRGNFPDRFSGHQFPNYSSELNVNALLLGDSALYLCASSYGTGDSYNEQFFGPGTRLTVL.

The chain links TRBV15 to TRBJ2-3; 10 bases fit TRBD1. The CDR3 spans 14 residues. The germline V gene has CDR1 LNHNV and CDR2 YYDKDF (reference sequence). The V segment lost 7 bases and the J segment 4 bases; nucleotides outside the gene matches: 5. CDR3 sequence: CATKRTGGSDTQYF. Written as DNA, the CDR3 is TGTGCCACCAAACGGACAGGGGGTTCAGATACGCAGTATTTT.

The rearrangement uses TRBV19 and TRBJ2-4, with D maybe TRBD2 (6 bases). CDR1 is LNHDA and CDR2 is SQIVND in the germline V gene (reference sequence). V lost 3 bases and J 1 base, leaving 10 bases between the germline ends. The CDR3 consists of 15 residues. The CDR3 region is CASSMWGRAKNIQYF. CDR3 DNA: TGTGCCAGTAGTATGTGGGGGAGGGCCAAAAACATTCAGTACTTC.

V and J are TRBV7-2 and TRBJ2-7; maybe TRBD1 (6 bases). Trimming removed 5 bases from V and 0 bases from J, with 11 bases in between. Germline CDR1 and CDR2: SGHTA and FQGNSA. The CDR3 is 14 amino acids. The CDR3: CASSDTGSSYEQYF. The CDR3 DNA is TGTGCCAGCAGCGATACAGGGTCCTCCTACGAGCAGTACTTC. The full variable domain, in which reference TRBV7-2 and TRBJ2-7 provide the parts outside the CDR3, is GAGVSQSPSNKVTEKGKDVELRCDPISGHTALYWYRQSLGQGLEFLIYFQGNSAPDKSGLPSDRFSAERTGGSVSTLTIQRTQQEDSAVYLCASSDTGSSYEQYFGPGTRLTVT.

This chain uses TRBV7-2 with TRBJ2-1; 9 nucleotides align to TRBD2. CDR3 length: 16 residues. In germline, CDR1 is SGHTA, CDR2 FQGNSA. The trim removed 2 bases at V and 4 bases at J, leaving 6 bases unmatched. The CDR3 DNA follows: TGTGCCAGCAGCTTACTAGCGGGACTCATTTACAATGAGCAGTTCTTC. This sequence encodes CASSLLAGLIYNEQFF.

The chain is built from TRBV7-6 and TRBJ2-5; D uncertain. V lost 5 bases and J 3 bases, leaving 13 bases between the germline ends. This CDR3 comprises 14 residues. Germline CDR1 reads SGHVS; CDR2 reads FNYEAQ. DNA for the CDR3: TGTGCCAGCAGCAAACATACCATCAAAGAGACCCAGTACTTC. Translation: CASSKHTIKETQYF.

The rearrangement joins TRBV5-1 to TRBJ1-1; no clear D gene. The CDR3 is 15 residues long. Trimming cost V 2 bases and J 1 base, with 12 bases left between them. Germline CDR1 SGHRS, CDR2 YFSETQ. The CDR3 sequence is CASSFGGDSNTEAFF. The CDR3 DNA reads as TGCGCCAGCAGCTTTGGCGGGGATTCGAACACTGAAGCTTTCTTT.

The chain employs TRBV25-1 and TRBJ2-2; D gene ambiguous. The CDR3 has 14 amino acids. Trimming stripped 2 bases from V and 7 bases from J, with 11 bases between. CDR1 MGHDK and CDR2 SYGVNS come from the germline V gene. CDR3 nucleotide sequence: TGTGCCAGCAGTGAAGCCCGGGTCAGCGGGGAGCTGTTTTTT. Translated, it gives CASSEARVSGELFF.

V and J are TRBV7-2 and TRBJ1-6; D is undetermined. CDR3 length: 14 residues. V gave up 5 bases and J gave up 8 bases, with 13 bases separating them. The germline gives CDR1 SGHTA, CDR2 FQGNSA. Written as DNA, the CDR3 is TGTGCCAGCAGCCCCCGGGGAGCCGATTCACCCCTCCACTTT. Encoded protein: CASSPRGADSPLHF.

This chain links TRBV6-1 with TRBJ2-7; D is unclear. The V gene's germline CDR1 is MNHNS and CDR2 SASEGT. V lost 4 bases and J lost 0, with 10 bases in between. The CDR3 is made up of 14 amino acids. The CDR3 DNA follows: TGTGCCAGCAGTGTGTGGCAGAACTCCTACGAGCAGTACTTC. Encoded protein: CASSVWQNSYEQYF.

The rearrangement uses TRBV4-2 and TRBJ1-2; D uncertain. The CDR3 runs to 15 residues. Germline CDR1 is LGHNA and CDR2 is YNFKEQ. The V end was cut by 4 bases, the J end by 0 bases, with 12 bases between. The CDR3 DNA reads TGTGCCAGCAGCCTAGGAAGGGAGGCTAACTATGGCTACACCTTC. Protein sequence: CASSLGREANYGYTF.